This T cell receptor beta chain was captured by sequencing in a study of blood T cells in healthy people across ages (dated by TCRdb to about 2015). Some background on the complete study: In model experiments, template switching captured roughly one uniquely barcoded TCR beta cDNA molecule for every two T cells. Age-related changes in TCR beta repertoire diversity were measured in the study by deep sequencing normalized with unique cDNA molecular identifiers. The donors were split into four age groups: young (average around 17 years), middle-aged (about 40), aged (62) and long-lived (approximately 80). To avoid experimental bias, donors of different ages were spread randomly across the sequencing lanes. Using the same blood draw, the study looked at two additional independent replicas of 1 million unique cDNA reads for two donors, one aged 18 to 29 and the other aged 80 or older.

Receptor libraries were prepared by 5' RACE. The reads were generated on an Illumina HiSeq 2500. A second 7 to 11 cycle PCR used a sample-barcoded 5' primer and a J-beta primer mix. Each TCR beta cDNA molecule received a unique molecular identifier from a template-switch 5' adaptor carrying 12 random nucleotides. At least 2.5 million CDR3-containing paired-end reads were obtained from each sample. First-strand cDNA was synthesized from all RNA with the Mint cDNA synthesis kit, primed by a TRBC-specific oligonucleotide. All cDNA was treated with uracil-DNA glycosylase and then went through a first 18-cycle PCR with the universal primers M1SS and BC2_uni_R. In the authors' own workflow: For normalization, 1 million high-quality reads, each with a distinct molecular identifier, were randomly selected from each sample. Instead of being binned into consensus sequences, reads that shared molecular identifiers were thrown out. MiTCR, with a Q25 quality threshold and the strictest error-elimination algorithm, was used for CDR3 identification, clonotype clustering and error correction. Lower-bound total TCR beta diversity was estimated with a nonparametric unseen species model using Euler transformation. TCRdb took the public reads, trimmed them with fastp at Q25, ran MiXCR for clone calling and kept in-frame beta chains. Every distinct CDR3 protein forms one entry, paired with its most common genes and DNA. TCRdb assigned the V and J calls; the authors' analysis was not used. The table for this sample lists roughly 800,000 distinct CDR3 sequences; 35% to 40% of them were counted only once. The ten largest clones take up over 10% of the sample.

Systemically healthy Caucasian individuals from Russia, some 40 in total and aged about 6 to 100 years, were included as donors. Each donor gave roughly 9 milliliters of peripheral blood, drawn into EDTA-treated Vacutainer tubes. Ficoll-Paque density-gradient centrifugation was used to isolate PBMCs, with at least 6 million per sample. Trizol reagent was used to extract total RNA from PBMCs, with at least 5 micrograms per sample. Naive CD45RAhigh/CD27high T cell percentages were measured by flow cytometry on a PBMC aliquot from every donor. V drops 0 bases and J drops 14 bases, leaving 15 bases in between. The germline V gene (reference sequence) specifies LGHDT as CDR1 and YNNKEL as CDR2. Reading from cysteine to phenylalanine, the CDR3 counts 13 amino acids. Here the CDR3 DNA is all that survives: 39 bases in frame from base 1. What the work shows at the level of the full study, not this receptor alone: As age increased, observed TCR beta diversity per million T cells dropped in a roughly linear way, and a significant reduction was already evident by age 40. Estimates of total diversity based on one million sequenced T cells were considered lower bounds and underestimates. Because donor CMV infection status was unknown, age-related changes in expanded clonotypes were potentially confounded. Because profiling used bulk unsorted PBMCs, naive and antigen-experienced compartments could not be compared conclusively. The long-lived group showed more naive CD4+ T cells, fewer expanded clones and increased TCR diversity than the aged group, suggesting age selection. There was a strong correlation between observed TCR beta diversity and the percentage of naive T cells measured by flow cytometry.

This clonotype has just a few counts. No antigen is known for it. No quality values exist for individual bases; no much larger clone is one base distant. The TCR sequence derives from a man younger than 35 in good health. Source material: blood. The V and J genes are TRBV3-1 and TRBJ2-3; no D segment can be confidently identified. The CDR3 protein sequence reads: CASSQDWVAARYF. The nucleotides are TGTGCCAGCAGCCAAGATTGGGTAGCCGCGCGGTATTTT.